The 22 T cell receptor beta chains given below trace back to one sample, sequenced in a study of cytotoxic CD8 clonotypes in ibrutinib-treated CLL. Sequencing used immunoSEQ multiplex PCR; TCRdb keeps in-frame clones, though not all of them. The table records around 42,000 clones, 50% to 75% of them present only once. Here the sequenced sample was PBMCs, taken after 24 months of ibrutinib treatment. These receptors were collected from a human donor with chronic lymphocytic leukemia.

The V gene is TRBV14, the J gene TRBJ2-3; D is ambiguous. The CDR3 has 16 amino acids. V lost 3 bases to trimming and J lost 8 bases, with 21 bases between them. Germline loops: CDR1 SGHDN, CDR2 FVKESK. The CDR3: CASSHDNPLGSATQYF. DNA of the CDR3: TGTGCCAGCAGCCACGACAACCCCCTTGGATCAGCTACGCAGTATTTT.

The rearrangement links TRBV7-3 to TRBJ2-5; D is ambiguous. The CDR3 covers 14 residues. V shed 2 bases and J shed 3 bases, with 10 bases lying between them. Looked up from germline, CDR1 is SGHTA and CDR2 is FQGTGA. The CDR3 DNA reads TGTGCCAGCAGCTTAGGACCCCACGAAGAGACCCAGTACTTC. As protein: CASSLGPHEETQYF.

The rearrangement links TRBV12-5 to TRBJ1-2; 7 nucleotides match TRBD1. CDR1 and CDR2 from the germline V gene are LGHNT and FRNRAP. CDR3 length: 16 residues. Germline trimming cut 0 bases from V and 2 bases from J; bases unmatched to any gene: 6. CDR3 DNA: TGTGCTAGTGGTTTGGTTCGGGACAGACTGAACTATGGCTACACCTTC. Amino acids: CASGLVRDRLNYGYTF.

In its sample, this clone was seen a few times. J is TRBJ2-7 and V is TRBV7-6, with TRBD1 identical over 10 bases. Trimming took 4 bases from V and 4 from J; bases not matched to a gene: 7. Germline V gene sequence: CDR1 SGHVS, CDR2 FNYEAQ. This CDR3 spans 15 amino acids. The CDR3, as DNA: TGTGCCAGCAGCTCCGGGGACAGGGGAATATACGAGCAGTACTTC. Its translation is CASSSGDRGIYEQYF.

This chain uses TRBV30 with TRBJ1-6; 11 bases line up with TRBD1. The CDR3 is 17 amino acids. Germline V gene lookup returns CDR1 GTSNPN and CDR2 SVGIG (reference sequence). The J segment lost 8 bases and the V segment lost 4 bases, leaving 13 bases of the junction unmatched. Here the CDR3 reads CAWIHGQGALVDSPLHF. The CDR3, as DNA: TGTGCCTGGATTCACGGACAGGGGGCGTTAGTTGATTCACCCCTCCACTTT.

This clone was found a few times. The CDR3 loop reads CASSPQREEINEQFF. The CDR3 DNA follows: TGCGCCAGCAGCCCTCAACGGGAAGAAATCAATGAGCAGTTCTTC. The J gene is TRBJ2-1, the V gene TRBV5-1, with D possibly matching TRBD2 (5 bases). Trimming removed 4 bases at V and 6 bases at J, with 17 bases between. This CDR3 spans 15 amino acids. Germline CDR1 and CDR2: SGHRS and YFSETQ.

The CDR3 loop is CASSPSGGAGGRTEAFF. The DNA for the CDR3 is TGTGCCAGCAGCCCGAGTGGAGGGGCAGGGGGGAGAACTGAAGCTTTCTTT. The genes are TRBV7-8 and TRBJ1-1; 7 bases line up with TRBD1. The CDR3 is 17 amino acids. V was pared by 5 bases and J by 5 bases, with 17 bases of the junction left unmatched. Germline CDR1 reads SGHVS; CDR2 reads FQNEAQ.

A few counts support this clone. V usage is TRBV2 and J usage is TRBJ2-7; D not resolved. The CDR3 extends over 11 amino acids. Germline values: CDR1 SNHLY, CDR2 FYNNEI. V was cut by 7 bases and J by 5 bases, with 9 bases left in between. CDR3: CASNYHHEQYF. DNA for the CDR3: TGTGCCAGCAATTACCACCACGAGCAGTACTTC.

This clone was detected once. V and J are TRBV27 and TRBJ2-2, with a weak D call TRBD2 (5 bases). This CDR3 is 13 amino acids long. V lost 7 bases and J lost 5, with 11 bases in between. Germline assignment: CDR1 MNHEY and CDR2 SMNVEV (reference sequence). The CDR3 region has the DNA TGTGCCAGCAAAGCGGTAGCGACCGGGGAGCTGTTTTTT. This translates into CASKAVATGELFF.

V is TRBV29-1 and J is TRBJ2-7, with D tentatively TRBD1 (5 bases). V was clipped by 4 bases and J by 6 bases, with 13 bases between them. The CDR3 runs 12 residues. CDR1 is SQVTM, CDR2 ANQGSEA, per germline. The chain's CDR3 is CSVAPQGSEQYF. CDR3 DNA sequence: TGCAGCGTTGCTCCTCAGGGATCCGAGCAGTACTTC.

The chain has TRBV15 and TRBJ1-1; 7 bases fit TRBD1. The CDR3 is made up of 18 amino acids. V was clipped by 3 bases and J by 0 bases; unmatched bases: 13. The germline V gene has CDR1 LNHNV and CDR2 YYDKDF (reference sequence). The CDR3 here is CATSRGRPSGTVNTEAFF. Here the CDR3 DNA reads TGTGCCACCAGCAGGGGTCGACCATCCGGGACAGTGAACACTGAAGCTTTCTTT. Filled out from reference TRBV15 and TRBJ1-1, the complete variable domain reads DAMVIQNPRYQVTQFGKPVTLSCSQTLNHNVMYWYQQKSSQAPKLLFHYYDKDFNNEADTPDNFQSRRPNTSFCFLDIRSPGLGDTAMYLCATSRGRPSGTVNTEAFFGQGTRLTVV.

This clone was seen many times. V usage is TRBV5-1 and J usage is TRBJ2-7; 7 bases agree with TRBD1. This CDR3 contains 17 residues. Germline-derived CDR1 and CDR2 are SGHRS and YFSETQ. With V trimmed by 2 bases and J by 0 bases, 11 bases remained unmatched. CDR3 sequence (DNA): TGCGCCAGCAGCTTACAAACCCTAGGGGGCAGCTCCTACGAGCAGTACTTC. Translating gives CASSLQTLGGSSYEQYF.

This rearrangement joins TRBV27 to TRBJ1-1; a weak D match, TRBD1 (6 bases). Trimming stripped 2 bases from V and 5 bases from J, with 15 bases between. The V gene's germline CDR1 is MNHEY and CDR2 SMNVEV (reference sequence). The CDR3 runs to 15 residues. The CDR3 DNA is TGTGCCAGCAGTTTAGATTCGGGGGCGGGGACTGAAGCTTTCTTT. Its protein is CASSLDSGAGTEAFF.

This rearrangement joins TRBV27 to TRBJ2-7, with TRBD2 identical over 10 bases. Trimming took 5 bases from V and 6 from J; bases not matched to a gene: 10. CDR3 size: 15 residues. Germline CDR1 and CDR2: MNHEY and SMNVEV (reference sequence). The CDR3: CASSAPGLAASEQYF. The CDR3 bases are TGTGCCAGCAGTGCACCCGGACTAGCGGCGTCCGAGCAGTACTTC.

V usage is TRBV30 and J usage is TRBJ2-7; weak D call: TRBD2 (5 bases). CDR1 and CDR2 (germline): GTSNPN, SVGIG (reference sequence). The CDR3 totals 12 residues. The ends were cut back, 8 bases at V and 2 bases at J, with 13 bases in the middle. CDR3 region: CALSRDTYEQYF. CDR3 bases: TGTGCCCTGAGTCGGGATACCTACGAGCAGTACTTC.

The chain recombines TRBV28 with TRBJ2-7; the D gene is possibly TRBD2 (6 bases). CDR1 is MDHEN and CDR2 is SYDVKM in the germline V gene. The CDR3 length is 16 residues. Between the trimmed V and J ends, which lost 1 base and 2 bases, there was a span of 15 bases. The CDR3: CASSLFGGSHPYEQYF. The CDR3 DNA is TGTGCCAGCAGTTTATTTGGAGGGAGCCATCCCTACGAGCAGTACTTC.

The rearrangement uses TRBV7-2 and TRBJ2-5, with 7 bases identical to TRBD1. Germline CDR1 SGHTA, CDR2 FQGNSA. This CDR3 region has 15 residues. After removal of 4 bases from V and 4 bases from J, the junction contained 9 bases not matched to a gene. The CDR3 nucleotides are TGTGCCAGCAGCTCAAACACAGGGGTGGGAGAGACCCAGTACTTC. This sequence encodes CASSSNTGVGETQYF.

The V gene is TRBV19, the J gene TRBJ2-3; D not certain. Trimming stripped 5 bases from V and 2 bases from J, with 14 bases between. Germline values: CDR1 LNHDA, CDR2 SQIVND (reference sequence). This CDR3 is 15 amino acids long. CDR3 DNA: TGTGCCAGTAGTTCTCGGCGGAGCAACACAGATACGCAGTATTTT. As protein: CASSSRRSNTDTQYF.

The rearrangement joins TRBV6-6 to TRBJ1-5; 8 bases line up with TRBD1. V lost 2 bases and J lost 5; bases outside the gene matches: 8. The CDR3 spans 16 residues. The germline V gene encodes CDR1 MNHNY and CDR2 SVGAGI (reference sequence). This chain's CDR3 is CASSYLLGQGDQPQHF. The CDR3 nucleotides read TGTGCCAGCAGTTACCTGCTCGGACAGGGAGATCAGCCCCAGCATTTT.

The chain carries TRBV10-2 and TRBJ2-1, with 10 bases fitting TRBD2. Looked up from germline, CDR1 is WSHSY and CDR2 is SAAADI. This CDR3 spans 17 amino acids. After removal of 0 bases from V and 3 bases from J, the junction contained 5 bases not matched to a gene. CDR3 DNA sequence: TGCGCCAGCAGTGAGTCTCCGGGACTAGCGCTCTACAATGAGCAGTTCTTC. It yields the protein CASSESPGLALYNEQFF.

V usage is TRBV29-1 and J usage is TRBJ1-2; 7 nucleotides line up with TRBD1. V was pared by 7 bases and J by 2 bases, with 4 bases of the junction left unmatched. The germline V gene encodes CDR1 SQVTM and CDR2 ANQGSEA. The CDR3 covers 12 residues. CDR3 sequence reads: CSARQGNYGYTF. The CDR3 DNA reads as TGCAGCGCCAGACAGGGAAACTATGGCTACACCTTC. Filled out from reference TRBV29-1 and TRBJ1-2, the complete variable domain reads SAVISQKPSRDICQRGTSLTIQCQVDSQVTMMFWYRQQPGQSLTLIATANQGSEATYESGFVIDKFPISRPNLTFSTLTVSNMSPEDSSIYLCSARQGNYGYTFGSGTRLTVV.

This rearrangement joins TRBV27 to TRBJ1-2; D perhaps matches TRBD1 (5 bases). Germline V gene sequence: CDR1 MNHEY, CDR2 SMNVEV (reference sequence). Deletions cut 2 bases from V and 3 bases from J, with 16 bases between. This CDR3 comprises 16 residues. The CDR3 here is CASSLEGRSRYYGYTF. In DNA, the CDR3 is TGTGCCAGCAGTTTAGAGGGACGATCGAGGTACTATGGCTACACCTTC.